The clone carrying this T cell receptor (beta chain) was seen once. Germline V gene sequence: CDR1 MNHEY, CDR2 SVGAGI. Between the trimmed V and J ends, which lost 8 bases and 7 bases, there was a span of 15 bases. CDR3 length: 14 amino acids. The sample comes from a study of blood T cell repertoires in COVID-19. Clones were sequenced by immunoSEQ multiplex PCR, and TCRdb holds only the in-frame ones, with some missing. The top ten clones hold around 1.5% of a sample with over 95,000 clones, 81% of them seen once. Sequencing was done on a sample of peripheral blood. V is TRBV6-5 and J is TRBJ1-6; TRBD1 is a possible D gene (5 bases). This TCR derives from a man aged 45-60 years with acute or convalescent COVID-19. The CDR3 loop reads CASHVGGGNSPLHF. In DNA, the CDR3 is TGTGCCAGCCATGTGGGCGGGGGAAATTCACCCCTCCACTTT.